This TCR beta chain was found in a study of blood T cell repertoires in COVID-19. All enrollees were roughly 18 to 100 years old and from about two dozen US areas. Participants' reported clinical history set cohort assignment. Cohort 3 recovered donors had two negative PCRs, clearance, or symptom resolution. The CDR3 length is 16 residues. Trimming at V came to 4 bases and at J to 7 bases, leaving 10 bases not matched to a gene. The germline CDR1 and CDR2 sequences are SGHNT and YYREEE (reference sequence). Libraries were prepared by immunoSEQ multiplex PCR; TCRdb keeps only in-frame clonotypes and omits some of them. The sample has 250,000 to 300,000 clones, about nine tenths seen once.

The chain has TRBV5-4 and TRBJ2-7; 14 bases fit TRBD2. Material: PBMCs or T cells enriched from blood (not recorded which). The receptor was derived from a woman in her forties who had recovered from COVID-19. The CDR3 DNA is TGTGCCAGCAGCCCCGGGACTAGCGGGAGATTTAGTGAGCAGTACTTC. Translating it yields CASSPGTSGRFSEQYF.